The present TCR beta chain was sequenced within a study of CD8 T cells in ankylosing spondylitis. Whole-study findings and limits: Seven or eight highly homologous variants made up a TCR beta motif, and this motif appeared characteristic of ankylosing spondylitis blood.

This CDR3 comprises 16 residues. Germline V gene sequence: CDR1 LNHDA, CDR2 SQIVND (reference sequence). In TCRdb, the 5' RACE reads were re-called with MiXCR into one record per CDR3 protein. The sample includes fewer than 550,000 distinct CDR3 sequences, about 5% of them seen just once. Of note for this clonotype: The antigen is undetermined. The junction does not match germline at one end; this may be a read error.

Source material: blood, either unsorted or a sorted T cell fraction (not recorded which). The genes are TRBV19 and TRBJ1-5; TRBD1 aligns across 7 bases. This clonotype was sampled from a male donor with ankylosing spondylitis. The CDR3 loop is CVSSGDRRSGSQPQHF. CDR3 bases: TGTGTCAGTAGTGGGGACAGAAGAAGTGGTAGTCAGCCCCAGCATTTT.